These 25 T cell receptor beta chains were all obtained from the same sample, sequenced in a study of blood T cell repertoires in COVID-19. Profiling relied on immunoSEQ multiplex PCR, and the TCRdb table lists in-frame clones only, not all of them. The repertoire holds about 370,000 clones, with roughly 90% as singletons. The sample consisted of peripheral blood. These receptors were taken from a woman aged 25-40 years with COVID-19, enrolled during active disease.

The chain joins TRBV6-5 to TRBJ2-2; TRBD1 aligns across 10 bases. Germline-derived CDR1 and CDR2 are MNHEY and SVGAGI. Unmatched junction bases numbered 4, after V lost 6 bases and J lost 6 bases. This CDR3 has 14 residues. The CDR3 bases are TGTGCCAGCAGCCCCGGACAGGGGGCCGGGGAGCTGTTTTTT. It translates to CASSPGQGAGELFF.

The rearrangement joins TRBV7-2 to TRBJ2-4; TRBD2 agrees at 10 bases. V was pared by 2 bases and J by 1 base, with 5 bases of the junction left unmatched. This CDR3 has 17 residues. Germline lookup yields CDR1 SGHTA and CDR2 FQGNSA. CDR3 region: CASSLLGAGGAKNIQYF. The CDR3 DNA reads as TGTGCCAGCAGCTTACTGGGAGCGGGGGGGGCCAAAAACATTCAGTACTTC.

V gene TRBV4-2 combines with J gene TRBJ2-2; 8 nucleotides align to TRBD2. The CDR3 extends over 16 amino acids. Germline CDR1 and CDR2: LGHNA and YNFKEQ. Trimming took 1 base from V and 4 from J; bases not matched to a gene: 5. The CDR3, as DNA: TGTGCCAGCAGCCAAGCTGGAGCGGGGGTCACCGGGGAGCTGTTTTTT. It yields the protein CASSQAGAGVTGELFF.

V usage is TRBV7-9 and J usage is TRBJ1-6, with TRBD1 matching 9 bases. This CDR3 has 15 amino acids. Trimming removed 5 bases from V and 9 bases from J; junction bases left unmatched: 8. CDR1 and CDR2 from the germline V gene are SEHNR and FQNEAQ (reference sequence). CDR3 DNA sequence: TGTGCCAGCAGCCTTACCGGGACAGGGAGTTCACCCCTCCACTTT. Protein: CASSLTGTGSSPLHF.

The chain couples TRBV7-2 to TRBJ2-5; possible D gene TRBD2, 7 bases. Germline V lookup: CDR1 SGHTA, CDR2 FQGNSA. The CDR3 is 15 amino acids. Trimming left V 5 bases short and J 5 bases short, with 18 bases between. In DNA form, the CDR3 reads TGTGCCAGCAGCCCCCAATGGGGGGGGCAGGAGACCCAGTACTTC. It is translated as CASSPQWGGQETQYF.

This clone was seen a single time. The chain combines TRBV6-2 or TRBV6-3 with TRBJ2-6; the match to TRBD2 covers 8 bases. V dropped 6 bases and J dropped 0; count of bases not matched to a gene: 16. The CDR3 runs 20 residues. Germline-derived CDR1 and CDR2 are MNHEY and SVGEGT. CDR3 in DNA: TGTGCCAGCAGCCCCGAGGCGGGGGGAGGCGGGGGCTCTGGGGCCAACGTCCTGACTTTC. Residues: CASSPEAGGGGGSGANVLTF.

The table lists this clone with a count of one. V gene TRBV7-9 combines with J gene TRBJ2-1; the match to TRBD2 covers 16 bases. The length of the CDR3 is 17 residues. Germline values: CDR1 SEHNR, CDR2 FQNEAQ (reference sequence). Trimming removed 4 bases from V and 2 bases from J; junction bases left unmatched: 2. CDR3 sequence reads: CASSSGLAGGTYNEQFF. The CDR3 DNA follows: TGTGCCAGCAGCTCGGGACTAGCGGGGGGGACCTACAATGAGCAGTTCTTC.

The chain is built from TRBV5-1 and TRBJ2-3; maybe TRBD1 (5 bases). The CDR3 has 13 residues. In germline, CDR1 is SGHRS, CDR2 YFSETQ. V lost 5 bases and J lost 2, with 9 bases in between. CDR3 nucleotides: TGCGCCAGCAGTGCCAGGGACACAGATACGCAGTATTTT. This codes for CASSARDTDTQYF.

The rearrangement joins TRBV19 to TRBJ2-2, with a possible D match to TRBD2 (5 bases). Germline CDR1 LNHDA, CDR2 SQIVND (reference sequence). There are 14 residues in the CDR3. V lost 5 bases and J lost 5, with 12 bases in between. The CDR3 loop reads CASSLPSGTGELFF. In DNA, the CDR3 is TGTGCCAGTAGTTTACCGTCGGGGACCGGGGAGCTGTTTTTT.

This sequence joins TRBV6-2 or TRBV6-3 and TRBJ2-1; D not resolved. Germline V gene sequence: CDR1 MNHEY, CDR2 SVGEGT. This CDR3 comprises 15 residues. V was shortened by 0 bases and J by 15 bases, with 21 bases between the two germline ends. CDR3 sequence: CASSYSNRQVFSPFF. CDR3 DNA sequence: TGTGCCAGCAGTTACTCGAACCGGCAGGTCTTTTCCCCGTTCTTC.

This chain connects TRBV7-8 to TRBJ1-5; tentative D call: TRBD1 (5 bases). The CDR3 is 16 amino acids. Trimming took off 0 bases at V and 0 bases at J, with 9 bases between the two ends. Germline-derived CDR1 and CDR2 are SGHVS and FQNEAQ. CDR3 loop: CASSLAGANSNQPQHF. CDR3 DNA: TGTGCCAGCAGCTTAGCAGGGGCCAATAGCAATCAGCCCCAGCATTTT. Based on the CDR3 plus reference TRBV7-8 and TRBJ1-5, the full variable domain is GAGVSQSPRYKVAKRGQDVALRCDPISGHVSLFWYQQALGQGPEFLTYFQNEAQLDKSGLPSDRFFAERPEGSVSTLKIQRTQQEDSAVYLCASSLAGANSNQPQHFGDGTRLSIL.

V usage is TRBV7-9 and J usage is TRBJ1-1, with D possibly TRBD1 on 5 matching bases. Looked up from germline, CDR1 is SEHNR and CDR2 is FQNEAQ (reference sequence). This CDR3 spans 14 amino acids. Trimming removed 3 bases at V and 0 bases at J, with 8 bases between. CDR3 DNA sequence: TGTGCCAGCAGCTTGACAGAAATGAACACTGAAGCTTTCTTT. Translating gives CASSLTEMNTEAFF.

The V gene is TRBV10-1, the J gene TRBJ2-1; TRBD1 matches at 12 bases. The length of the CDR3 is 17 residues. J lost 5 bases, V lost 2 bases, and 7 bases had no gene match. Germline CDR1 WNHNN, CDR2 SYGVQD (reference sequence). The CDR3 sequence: CASSETVGQGANNEQFF. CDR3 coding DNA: TGCGCCAGCAGTGAGACGGTGGGACAGGGGGCTAACAATGAGCAGTTCTTC.

The CDR3 sequence: CASGGSGNTGELFF. CDR3 coding DNA: TGCGCCAGCGGGGGTAGCGGGAACACCGGGGAGCTGTTTTTT. The chain carries TRBV5-1 and TRBJ2-2; perhaps TRBD2 as D (6 bases). This CDR3 has 14 residues. Trimming pared 7 bases from V and 1 base from J, leaving 11 bases between. Germline V lookup: CDR1 SGHRS, CDR2 YFSETQ. Using reference TRBV5-1 and TRBJ2-2 for the parts outside the CDR3, the full variable domain is KAGVTQTPRYLIKTRGQQVTLSCSPISGHRSVSWYQQTPGQGLQFLFEYFSETQRNKGNFPGRFSGRQFSNSRSEMNVSTLELGDSALYLCASGGSGNTGELFFGEGSRLTVL.

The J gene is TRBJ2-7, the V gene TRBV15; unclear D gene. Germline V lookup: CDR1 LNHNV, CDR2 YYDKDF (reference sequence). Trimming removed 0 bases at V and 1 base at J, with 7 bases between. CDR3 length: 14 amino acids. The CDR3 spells CATSRDVQSYEQYV. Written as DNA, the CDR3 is TGTGCCACCAGCAGAGATGTTCAGTCCTACGAGCAGTACGTC.

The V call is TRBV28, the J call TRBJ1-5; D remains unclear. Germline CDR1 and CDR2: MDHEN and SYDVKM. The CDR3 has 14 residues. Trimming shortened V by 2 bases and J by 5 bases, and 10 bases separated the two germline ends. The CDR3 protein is CASSLRGAYQPQHF. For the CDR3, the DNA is TGTGCCAGCAGTTTACGGGGAGCTTATCAGCCCCAGCATTTT.

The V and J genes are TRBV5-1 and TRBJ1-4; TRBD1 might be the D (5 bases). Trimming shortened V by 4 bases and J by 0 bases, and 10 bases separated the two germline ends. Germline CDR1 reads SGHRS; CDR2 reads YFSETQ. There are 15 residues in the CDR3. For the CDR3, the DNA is TGCGCCAGCAGCCTCGGGGGGTCAACTAATGAAAAACTGTTTTTT. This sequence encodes CASSLGGSTNEKLFF.

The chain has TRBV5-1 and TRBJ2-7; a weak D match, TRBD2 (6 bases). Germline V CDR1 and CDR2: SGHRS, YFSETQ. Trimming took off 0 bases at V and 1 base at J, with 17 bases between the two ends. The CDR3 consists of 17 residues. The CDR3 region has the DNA TGCGCCAGCAGCTTGGGTTCCGGGGGAAGTAAATCCTACGAGCAGTACTTC. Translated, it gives CASSLGSGGSKSYEQYF.

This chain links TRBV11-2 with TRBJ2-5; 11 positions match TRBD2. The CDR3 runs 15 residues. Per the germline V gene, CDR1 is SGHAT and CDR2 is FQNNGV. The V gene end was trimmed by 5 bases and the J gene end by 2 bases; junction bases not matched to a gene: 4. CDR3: CASSISGGAQETQYF. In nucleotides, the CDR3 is TGTGCCAGCAGCATTAGCGGGGGGGCTCAAGAGACCCAGTACTTC.

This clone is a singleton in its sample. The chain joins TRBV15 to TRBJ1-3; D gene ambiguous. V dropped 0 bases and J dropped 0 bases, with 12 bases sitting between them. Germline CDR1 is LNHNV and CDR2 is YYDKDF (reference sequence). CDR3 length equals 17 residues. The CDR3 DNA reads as TGTGCCACCAGCAGAGATCTAAGCGGGTCCTCTGGAAACACCATATATTTT. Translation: CATSRDLSGSSGNTIYF.

CDR3 DNA sequence: TGTGCCAGCTCTCAAGAGGGGCTGGGGGAGGATAAGCATTTT. This gives the protein CASSQEGLGEDKHF. The J gene is TRBJ1-5, the V gene TRBV19; D is perhaps TRBD1 (5 bases). Trimming cost V 9 bases and J 14 bases, with 26 bases left between them. CDR1 LNHDA and CDR2 SQIVND come from the germline V gene (reference sequence). The CDR3 is made up of 14 amino acids. Based on the CDR3 plus reference TRBV19 and TRBJ1-5, the full variable domain is DGGITQSPKYLFRKEGQNVTLSCEQNLNHDAMYWYRQDPGQGLRLIYYSQIVNDFQKGDIAEGYSVSREKKESFPLTVTSAQKNPTAFYLCASSQEGLGEDKHFGDGTRLSIL.

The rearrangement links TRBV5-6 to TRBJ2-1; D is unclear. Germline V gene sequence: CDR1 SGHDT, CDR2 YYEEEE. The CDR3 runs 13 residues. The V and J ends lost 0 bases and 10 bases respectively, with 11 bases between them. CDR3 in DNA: TGTGCCAGCAGCTTGGCCCCCCCGTCGGAGCAGTTCTTC. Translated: CASSLAPPSEQFF.

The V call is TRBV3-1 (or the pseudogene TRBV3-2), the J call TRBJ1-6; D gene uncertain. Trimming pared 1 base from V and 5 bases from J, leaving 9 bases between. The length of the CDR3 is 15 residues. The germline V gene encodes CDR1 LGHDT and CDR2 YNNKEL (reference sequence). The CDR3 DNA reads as TGTGCCAGCAGCCAAGGCCCGGGGAATAATTCACCCCTCCACTTT. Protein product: CASSQGPGNNSPLHF.

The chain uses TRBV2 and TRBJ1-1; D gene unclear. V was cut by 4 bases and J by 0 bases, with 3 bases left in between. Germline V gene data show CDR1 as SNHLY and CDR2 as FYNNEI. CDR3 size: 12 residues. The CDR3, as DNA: TGTGCCAGCAGTGTAATGAACACTGAAGCTTTCTTT. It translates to CASSVMNTEAFF.

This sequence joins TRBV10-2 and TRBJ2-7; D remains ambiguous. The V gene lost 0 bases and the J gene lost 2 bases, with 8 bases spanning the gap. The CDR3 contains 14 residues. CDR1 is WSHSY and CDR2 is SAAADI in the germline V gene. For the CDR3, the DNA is TGCGCCAGCAGTGAGTCGAGAGTACCCTACGAGCAGTACGTC. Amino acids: CASSESRVPYEQYV.